The clone carrying this TCR beta chain has at least ten counts. Its cognate antigen is unknown. TCRdb re-derived calls from the 5' RACE reads in MiXCR, one entry per CDR3 protein. The table lists approximately 110,000 distinct CDR3 sequences, 22% of them singletons. This record comes from a study of T-cell memory formation after mild COVID-19. Study background: Clustering of TCRs was largely donor specific.

Broader study findings: Clones that shrank (day 15 to 85) were balanced CD4/CD8, whereas later expanders leaned CD4+. The SARS-CoV-2 specificity of second-wave clones reaching peak at day 37 remained unverified. The appearance of some responding clones in pre-infection memory suggested that cross-reactive memory joined.

Deletions cut 2 bases from V and 4 bases from J, with 15 bases between. The CDR3 contains 15 residues. Looked up from germline, CDR1 is SGHKS and CDR2 is YYEKEE (reference sequence). Input material: PBMCs or a T cell subset sorted from them (not recorded which). The chain employs TRBV5-5 and TRBJ1-1; D perhaps matches TRBD1 (5 bases). This receptor was obtained from a man between 18 and 29 years old who had mild COVID-19 (a few samples of this study predate the infection). Cell type and time point are not known. CDR3 amino acids: CASSLGPPGGTEAFF. The CDR3, as DNA: TGTGCCAGCAGCTTAGGGCCCCCCGGGGGCACTGAAGCTTTCTTT.